What follows are 5 T cell receptor beta chains derived from one specimen sequenced in a study of blood T cell repertoires in COVID-19. Sequencing was performed with immunoSEQ multiplex PCR; in TCRdb, only in-frame clones are kept and a portion is missing. The data contain 120,000 or so clones, around four fifths of them singletons. Sequencing used peripheral blood. The receptors shown here come from a human donor in a cohort sampled during active COVID-19.

This clone has just a few counts. The genes are TRBV12-3 or TRBV12-4 and TRBJ1-1; no reliable D call. The CDR3 runs 13 residues. V was cut by 5 bases and J by 5 bases, with 12 bases left in between. CDR3 loop: CASSTTSGTEAFF. The CDR3 DNA is TGTGCCAGCAGTACAACTTCGGGGACTGAAGCTTTCTTT.

The V call is TRBV5-1, the J call TRBJ1-4; the match to TRBD1 covers 8 bases. There are 15 residues in the CDR3. Looked up from germline, CDR1 is SGHRS and CDR2 is YFSETQ. The ends lost 3 bases at V and 7 bases at J; junction bases unmatched: 8. CDR3 coding DNA: TGCGCCAGCAGCTACCGCGCAGGGGGCTCTGAAAAACTGTTTTTT. Amino acids: CASSYRAGGSEKLFF.

The CDR3 spells CASSQSTGVSIYEQYF. CDR3 coding DNA: TGCGCCAGCAGTCAATCGACAGGGGTCTCTATCTACGAGCAGTACTTC. This sequence joins TRBV5-1 and TRBJ2-7; TRBD1 agrees at 8 bases. This CDR3 region has 16 residues. CDR1 SGHRS and CDR2 YFSETQ come from the germline V gene. V gave up 5 bases and J gave up 3 bases; unmatched junction bases: 13.

The genes are TRBV4-1 and TRBJ2-1; TRBD1 might be the D (5 bases). The CDR3 is made up of 11 amino acids. Trimming took 1 base from V and 14 from J, leaving 9 bases between them. Germline V gives CDR1 MGHRA, CDR2 YSYEKL. The CDR3 here is CASSQGGKEFF. Here the CDR3 DNA reads TGCGCCAGCAGCCAAGGGGGCAAGGAGTTCTTC.

The gene calls are TRBV7-2 and TRBJ1-1; 9 positions match TRBD1. Germline-derived CDR1 and CDR2 are SGHTA and FQGNSA. The CDR3 contains 14 residues. J lost 7 bases, V lost 5 bases, and 8 bases had no gene match. The CDR3 DNA is TGTGCCAGCAGCAGAACAGGGGGCGAAGGTGAAGCTTTCTTT. The encoded protein is CASSRTGGEGEAFF.